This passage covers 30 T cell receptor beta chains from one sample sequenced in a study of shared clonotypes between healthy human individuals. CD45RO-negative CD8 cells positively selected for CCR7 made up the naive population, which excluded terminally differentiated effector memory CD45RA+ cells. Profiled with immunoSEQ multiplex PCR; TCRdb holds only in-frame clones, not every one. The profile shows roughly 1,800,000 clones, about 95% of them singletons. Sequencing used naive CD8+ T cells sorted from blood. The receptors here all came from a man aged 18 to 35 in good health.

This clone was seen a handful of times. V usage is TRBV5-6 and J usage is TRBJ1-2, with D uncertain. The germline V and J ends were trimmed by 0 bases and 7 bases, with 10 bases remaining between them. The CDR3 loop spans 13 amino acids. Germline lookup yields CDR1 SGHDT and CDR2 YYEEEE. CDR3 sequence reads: CASSLDWMIGYTF. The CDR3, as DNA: TGTGCCAGCAGCTTGGATTGGATGATTGGCTACACCTTC. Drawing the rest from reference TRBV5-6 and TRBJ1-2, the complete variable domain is DAGVTQSPTHLIKTRGQQVTLRCSPKSGHDTVSWYQQALGQGPQFIFQYYEEEERQRGNFPDRFSGHQFPNYSSELNVNALLLGDSALYLCASSLDWMIGYTFGSGTRLTVV.

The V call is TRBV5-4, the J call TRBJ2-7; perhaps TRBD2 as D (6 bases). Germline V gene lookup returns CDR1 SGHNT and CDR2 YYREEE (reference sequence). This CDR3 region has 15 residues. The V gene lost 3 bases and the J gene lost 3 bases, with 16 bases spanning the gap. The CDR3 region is CASSSASLGGYEQYF. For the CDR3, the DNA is TGTGCCAGCAGCTCCGCGAGTTTGGGGGGCTACGAGCAGTACTTC. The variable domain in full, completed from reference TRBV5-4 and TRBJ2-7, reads ETGVTQSPTHLIKTRGQQVTLRCSSQSGHNTVSWYQQALGQGPQFIFQYYREEENGRGNFPPRFSGLQFPNYSSELNVNALELDDSALYLCASSSASLGGYEQYFGPGTRLTVT.

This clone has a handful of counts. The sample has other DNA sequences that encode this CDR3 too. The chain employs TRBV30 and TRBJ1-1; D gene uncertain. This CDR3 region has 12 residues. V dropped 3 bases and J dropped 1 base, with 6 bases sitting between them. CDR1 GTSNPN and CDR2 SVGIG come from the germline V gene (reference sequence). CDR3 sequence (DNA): TGTGCCTGGAGCCTCGGGAACACTGAAGCTTTCTTT. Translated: CAWSLGNTEAFF.

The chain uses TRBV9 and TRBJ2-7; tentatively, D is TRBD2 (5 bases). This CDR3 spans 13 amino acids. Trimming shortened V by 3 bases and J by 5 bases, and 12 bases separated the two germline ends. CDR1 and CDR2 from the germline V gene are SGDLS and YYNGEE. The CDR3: CASSAGRWNEQYF. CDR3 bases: TGTGCCAGCAGCGCGGGAAGGTGGAACGAGCAGTACTTC.

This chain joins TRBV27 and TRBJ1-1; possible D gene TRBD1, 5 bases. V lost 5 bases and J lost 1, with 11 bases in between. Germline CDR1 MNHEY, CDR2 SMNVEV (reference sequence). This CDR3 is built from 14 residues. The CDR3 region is CASSPAGPNTEAFF. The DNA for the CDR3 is TGTGCCAGCAGTCCCGCAGGGCCGAACACTGAAGCTTTCTTT.

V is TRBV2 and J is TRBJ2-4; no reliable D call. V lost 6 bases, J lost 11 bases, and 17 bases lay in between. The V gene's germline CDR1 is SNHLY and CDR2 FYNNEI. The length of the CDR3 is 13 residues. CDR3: CASSGLTTTVQYF. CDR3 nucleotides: TGTGCCAGCAGCGGCCTGACCACAACCGTTCAGTACTTC.

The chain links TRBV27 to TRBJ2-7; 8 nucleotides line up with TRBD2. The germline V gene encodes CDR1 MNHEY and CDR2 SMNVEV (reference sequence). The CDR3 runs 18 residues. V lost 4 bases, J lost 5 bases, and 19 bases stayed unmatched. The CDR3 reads CASSSDATSGRLFDEQYF. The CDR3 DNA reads TGTGCCAGCAGTTCCGATGCTACCAGCGGGAGACTCTTCGACGAGCAGTACTTC.

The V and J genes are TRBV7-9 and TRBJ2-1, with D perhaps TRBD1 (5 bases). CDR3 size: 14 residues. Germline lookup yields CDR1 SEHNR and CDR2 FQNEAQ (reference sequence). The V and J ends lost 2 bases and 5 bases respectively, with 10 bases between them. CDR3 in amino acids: CASSLPRADNEQFF. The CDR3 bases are TGTGCCAGCAGCTTACCCAGGGCTGACAATGAGCAGTTCTTC.

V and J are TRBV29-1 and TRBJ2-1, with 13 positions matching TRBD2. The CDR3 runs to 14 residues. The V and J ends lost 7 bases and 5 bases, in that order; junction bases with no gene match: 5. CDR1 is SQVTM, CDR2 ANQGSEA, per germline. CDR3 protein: CSEGLAGLNNEQFF. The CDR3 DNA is TGCAGCGAGGGACTAGCGGGACTAAACAATGAGCAGTTCTTC.

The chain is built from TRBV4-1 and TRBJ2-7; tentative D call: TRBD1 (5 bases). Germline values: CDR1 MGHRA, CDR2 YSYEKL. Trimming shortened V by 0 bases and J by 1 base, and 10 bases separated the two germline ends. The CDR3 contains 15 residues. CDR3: CASSQDKGMSYEQYF. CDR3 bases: TGCGCCAGCAGCCAAGATAAGGGGATGTCCTACGAGCAGTACTTC.

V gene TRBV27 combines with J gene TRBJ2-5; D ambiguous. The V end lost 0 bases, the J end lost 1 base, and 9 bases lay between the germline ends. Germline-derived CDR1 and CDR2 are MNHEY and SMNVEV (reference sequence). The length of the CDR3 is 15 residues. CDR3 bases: TGTGCCAGCAGTTTATCGTCCCCCTCCCAAGAGACCCAGTACTTC. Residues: CASSLSSPSQETQYF.

The CDR3 region is CAWKYLKGYTF. The CDR3, as DNA: TGTGCCTGGAAGTATCTGAAGGGCTACACCTTC. The chain combines TRBV30 with TRBJ1-2; D remains unclear. With 4 bases removed from V and 8 bases from J, the gap between germline ends came to 11 bases. This CDR3 spans 11 amino acids. Germline CDR1 reads GTSNPN; CDR2 reads SVGIG (reference sequence).

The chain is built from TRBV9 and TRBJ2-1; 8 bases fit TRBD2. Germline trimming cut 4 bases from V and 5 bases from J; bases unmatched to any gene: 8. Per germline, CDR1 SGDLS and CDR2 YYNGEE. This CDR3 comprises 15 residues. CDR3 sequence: CASSLSGGLNNEQFF. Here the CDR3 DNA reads TGTGCCAGCAGCCTGAGCGGGGGCCTCAACAATGAGCAGTTCTTC. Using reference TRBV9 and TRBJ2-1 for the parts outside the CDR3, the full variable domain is DSGVTQTPKHLITATGQRVTLRCSPRSGDLSVYWYQQSLDQGLQFLIQYYNGEERAKGNILERFSAQQFPDLHSELNLSSLELGDSALYFCASSLSGGLNNEQFFGPGTRLTVL.

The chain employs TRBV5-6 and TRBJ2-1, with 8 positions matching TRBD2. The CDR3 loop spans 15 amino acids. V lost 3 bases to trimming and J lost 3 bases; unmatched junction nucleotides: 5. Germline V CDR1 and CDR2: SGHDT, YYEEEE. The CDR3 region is CASSSELADYNEQFF. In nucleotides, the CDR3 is TGTGCCAGCAGCTCTGAACTAGCGGACTACAATGAGCAGTTCTTC.

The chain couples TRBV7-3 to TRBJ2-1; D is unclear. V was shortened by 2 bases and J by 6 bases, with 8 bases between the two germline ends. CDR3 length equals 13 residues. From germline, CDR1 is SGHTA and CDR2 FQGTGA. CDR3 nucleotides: TGTGCCAGCAGCTTAGTCAATGCCAATGAGCAGTTCTTC. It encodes CASSLVNANEQFF.

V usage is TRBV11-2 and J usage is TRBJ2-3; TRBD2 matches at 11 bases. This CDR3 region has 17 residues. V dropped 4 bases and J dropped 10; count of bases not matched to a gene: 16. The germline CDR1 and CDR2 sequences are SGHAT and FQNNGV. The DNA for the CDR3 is TGTGCCAGCAGCTCTACCTCCGATCTAGCGGGGGGTGGAGCGCAGTATTTT. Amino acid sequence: CASSSTSDLAGGGAQYF. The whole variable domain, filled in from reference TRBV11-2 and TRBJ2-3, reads EAGVAQSPRYKIIEKRQSVAFWCNPISGHATLYWYQQILGQGPKLLIQFQNNGVVDDSQLPKDRFSAERLKGVDSTLKIQPAKLEDSAVYLCASSSTSDLAGGGAQYFGPGTRLTVL.

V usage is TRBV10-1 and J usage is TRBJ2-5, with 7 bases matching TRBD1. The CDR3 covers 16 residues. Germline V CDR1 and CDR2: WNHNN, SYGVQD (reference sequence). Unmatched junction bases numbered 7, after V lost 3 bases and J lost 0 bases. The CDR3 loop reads CASSDETGLNQETQYF. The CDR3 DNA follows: TGCGCCAGCAGTGACGAGACAGGGCTCAACCAAGAGACCCAGTACTTC.

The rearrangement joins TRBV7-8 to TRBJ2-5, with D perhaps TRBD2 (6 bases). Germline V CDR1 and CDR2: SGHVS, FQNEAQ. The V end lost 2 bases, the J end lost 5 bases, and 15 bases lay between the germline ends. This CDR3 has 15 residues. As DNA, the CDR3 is TGTGCCAGCAGCTTATGGCGGGGAACACTGGAGACCCAGTACTTC. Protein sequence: CASSLWRGTLETQYF.

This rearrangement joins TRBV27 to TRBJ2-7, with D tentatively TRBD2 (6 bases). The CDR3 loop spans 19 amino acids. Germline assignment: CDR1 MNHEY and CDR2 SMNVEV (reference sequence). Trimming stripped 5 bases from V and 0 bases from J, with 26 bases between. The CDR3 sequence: CASSTLAGGPFSYSYEQYF. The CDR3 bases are TGTGCCAGCAGTACCCTAGCTGGAGGGCCTTTTTCCTACTCCTACGAGCAGTACTTC.

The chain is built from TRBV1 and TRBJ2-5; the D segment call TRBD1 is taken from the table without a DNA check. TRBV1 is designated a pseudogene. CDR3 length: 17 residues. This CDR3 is CTSSHPNRDRGVETQYF. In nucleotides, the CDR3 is TGCACCAGCAGCCACCCCAACCGGGACAGGGGTGTTGAGACCCAGTACTTC.

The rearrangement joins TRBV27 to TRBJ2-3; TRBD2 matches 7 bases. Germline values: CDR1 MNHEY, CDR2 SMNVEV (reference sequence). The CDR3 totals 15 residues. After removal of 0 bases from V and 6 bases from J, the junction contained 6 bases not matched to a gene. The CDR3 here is CASSLSAGAVDTQYF. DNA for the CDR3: TGTGCCAGCAGTTTATCGGCGGGAGCGGTGGATACGCAGTATTTT.

The CDR3 protein is CASSEHNLSNEQFF. The CDR3 nucleotides read TGTGCCAGCAGTGAACATAACCTGTCCAATGAGCAGTTCTTC. The chain links TRBV6-4 to TRBJ2-1; D remains unclear. This CDR3 comprises 14 residues. CDR1 MRHNA and CDR2 SNTAGT come from the germline V gene. The ends were cut back, 3 bases at V and 6 bases at J, with 12 bases in the middle.

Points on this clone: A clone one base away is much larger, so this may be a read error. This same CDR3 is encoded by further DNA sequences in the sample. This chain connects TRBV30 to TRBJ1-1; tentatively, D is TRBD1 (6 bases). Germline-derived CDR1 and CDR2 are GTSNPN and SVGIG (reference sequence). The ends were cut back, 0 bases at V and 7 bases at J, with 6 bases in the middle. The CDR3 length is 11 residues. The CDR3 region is CAWSVGGEAFF. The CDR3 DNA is TGTGCCTGGAGTGTAGGGGGTGAAGCTTTCTTT.

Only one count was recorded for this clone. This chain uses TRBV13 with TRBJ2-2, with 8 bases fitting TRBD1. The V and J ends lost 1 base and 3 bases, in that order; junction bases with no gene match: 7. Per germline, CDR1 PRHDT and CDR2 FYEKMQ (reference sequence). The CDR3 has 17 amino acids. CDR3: CASSLVDREMDTGELFF. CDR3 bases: TGTGCCAGCAGCTTAGTGGACAGGGAGATGGACACCGGGGAGCTGTTTTTT.

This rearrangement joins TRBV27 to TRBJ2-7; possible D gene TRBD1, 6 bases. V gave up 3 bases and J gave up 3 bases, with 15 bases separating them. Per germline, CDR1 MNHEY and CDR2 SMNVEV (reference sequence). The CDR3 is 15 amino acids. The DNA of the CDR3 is TGTGCCAGCAGTTTTGGGGCAGGGGAAGGCTACGAGCAGTACTTC. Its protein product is CASSFGAGEGYEQYF.

The CDR3 region is CASSLGSRNQETQYF. CDR3 bases: TGTGCCAGCAGCTTAGGATCTAGGAACCAAGAGACCCAGTACTTC. The chain combines TRBV11-2 with TRBJ2-5; D unclear. This CDR3 is 15 amino acids long. Germline V CDR1 and CDR2: SGHAT, FQNNGV. Trimming cost V 1 base and J 0 bases, with 9 bases left between them.

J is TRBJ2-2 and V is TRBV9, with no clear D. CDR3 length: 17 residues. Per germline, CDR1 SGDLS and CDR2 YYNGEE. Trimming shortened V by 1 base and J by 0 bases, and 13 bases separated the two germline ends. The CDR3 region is CASSVNVESSNTGELFF. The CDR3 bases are TGTGCCAGCAGCGTAAACGTAGAATCATCGAACACCGGGGAGCTGTTTTTT.

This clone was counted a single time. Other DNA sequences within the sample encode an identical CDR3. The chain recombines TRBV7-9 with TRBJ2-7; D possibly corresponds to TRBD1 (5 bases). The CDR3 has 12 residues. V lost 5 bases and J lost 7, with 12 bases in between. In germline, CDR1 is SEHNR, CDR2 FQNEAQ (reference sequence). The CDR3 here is CASSPDRDEQYF. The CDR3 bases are TGTGCCAGCAGCCCCGACAGAGATGAGCAGTACTTC.

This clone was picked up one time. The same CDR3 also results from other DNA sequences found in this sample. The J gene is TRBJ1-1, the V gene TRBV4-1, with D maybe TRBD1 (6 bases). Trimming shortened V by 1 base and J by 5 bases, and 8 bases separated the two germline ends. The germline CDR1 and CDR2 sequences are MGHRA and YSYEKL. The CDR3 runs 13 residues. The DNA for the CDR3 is TGCGCCAGCAGCCAAGCAGGGGCAACTGAAGCTTTCTTT. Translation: CASSQAGATEAFF.

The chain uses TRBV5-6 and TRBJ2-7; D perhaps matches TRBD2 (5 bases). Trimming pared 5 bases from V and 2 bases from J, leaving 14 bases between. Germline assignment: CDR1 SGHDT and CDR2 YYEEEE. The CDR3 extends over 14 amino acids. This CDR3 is CASRLRGSPYEQYF. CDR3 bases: TGTGCCAGCAGGCTGAGAGGGAGCCCCTACGAGCAGTACTTC.